These 27 T cell receptor beta chains originate from one sample sequenced in a study of long-term antiretroviral therapy in people with HIV. Survey-level immunoSEQ v3.0 assays were run. Using immunoSEQ multiplex PCR, the repertoire was profiled, and TCRdb retains in-frame clones only, with some absent. Here the sample spans over 35,000 clones, 80% being singletons. Material: unsorted PBMCs, obtained 3.4 years after starting antiretroviral therapy. These TCRs come from a young man with HIV.

This clone occurred once. The gene calls are TRBV13 and TRBJ2-3, with 9 nucleotides matching TRBD1. Per the germline V gene, CDR1 is PRHDT and CDR2 is FYEKMQ (reference sequence). V lost 4 bases and J lost 4; bases outside the gene matches: 6. The CDR3 extends over 15 amino acids. The CDR3 spells CASSSRDRDADTQYF. The CDR3 DNA is TGTGCCAGCAGCTCCCGGGACAGGGATGCAGATACGCAGTATTTT.

The rearrangement joins TRBV27 to TRBJ2-7, with TRBD1 matching 8 bases. Unmatched junction bases numbered 7, after V lost 6 bases and J lost 6 bases. This CDR3 is 13 amino acids long. Per the germline V gene, CDR1 is MNHEY and CDR2 is SMNVEV (reference sequence). The CDR3, as DNA: TGTGCCAGCAGCCTGACAGGGGCGGTCGAGCAGTACTTC. This translates into CASSLTGAVEQYF.

This clone has more than one count but fewer than ten. The chain couples TRBV28 to TRBJ1-2; TRBD1 might be the D (6 bases). The CDR3 runs 13 residues. The ends were cut back, 3 bases at V and 4 bases at J, with 9 bases in the middle. Germline V CDR1 and CDR2: MDHEN, SYDVKM. The CDR3 DNA follows: TGTGCCAGCAGTTTGACAGGCACCTATGGCTACACCTTC. Protein: CASSLTGTYGYTF.

V is TRBV7-9 and J is TRBJ2-7, with D possibly TRBD1 on 5 matching bases. The V end lost 7 bases, the J end lost 1 base, and 20 bases lay between the germline ends. Germline-derived CDR1 and CDR2 are SEHNR and FQNEAQ (reference sequence). This CDR3 comprises 16 residues. CDR3 loop: CASNHLEQGSSYEQYF. CDR3 sequence (DNA): TGTGCCAGCAACCATCTAGAGCAGGGTTCTTCCTACGAGCAGTACTTC.

The V and J genes are TRBV10-3 and TRBJ2-3, with D unresolved. Germline CDR1 is ENHRY and CDR2 is SYGVKD. The CDR3 is 14 residues long. Trimming removed 5 bases from V and 8 bases from J, with 17 bases in between. The CDR3 sequence is CAISLTGLHGTQYF. In nucleotides, the CDR3 is TGTGCCATCAGTCTGACGGGCCTTCACGGTACGCAGTATTTT.

The chain is built from TRBV5-6 and TRBJ2-6, with D possibly TRBD1 on 5 matching bases. This CDR3 contains 16 residues. The germline V gene encodes CDR1 SGHDT and CDR2 YYEEEE. With 4 bases removed from V and 1 base from J, the gap between germline ends came to 12 bases. The CDR3 DNA reads as TGTGCCAGCAGCCCGATCCAGGGATCTGGGGCCAACGTCCTGACTTTC. Translated: CASSPIQGSGANVLTF.

The chain's CDR3 is CASSPGLSNTEAFF. The CDR3 coding sequence is TGTGCCAGCTCACCGGGACTGTCGAACACTGAAGCTTTCTTT. The chain uses TRBV18 and TRBJ1-1; tentative D call: TRBD1 (5 bases). The CDR3 length is 14 residues. Germline CDR1 is KGHSH and CDR2 is LQKENI. The V gene lost 3 bases and the J gene lost 1 base, with 9 bases spanning the gap.

This clone was seen a single time. The chain links TRBV2 to TRBJ2-7; no clear D gene. The germline gives CDR1 SNHLY, CDR2 FYNNEI. The V gene lost 7 bases and the J gene lost 6 bases, with 10 bases spanning the gap. The CDR3 extends over 11 amino acids. CDR3 in DNA: TGTGCCAGCACCCGACAAGGCGAGCAGTACTTC. This codes for CASTRQGEQYF. The entire variable domain, with the rest obtained from reference TRBV2 and TRBJ2-7, is as follows: EPEVTQTPSHQVTQMGQEVILRCVPISNHLYFYWYRQILGQKVEFLVSFYNNEISEKSEIFDDQFSVERPDGSNFTLKIRSTKLEDSAMYFCASTRQGEQYFGPGTRLTVT.

This clone came up a few times. The CDR3 nucleotides are TGTGCCAGCAGGTTGGGACAGGGAATCTACGAGCAGTACTTC. Protein sequence: CASRLGQGIYEQYF. This chain uses TRBV6-1 with TRBJ2-7, with 9 bases aligning to TRBD1. J gave up 3 bases and V 6 bases, and 6 bases lay outside the gene matches. The CDR3 runs to 14 residues. In germline, CDR1 is MNHNS, CDR2 SASEGT.

In its sample, this clone is medium-sized. This specimen includes other DNA sequences encoding the same CDR3. This rearrangement joins TRBV4-3 to TRBJ1-5, with 7 bases lining up with TRBD1. Germline V lookup: CDR1 LGHNA, CDR2 YSLEER. J gave up 3 bases and V 1 base, and 3 bases lay outside the gene matches. This CDR3 is built from 15 residues. In DNA form, the CDR3 reads TGCGCCAGCAGCCAAGGGACAGGCGCCAATCAGCCCCAGCATTTT. Amino acids: CASSQGTGANQPQHF.

V is TRBV11-3 and J is TRBJ2-7; D might be TRBD2 (6 bases). Germline V gene sequence: CDR1 SGHNT, CDR2 YENEEA. V lost 3 bases to trimming and J lost 3 bases, with 9 bases between them. The CDR3 loop spans 13 amino acids. The CDR3 DNA sequence: TGTGCCAGCAGCTTGGGAGGCAACTACGAGCAGTACTTC. It yields the protein CASSLGGNYEQYF.

For this clone: Other nucleotide sequences in the sample specify the same CDR3. The V gene is TRBV6-5, the J gene TRBJ2-7, with 10 bases matching TRBD2. Germline values: CDR1 MNHEY, CDR2 SVGAGI. V lost 3 bases and J lost 7; bases outside the gene matches: 6. CDR3 length: 14 amino acids. CDR3 bases: TGTGCCAGCAGTTATTCTAGCGGGAGTAGTGAGCAGTACTTC. Translating gives CASSYSSGSSEQYF.

The chain has TRBV11-3 and TRBJ2-1; D unclear. V was shortened by 4 bases and J by 1 base, with 11 bases between the two germline ends. CDR1 and CDR2 from the germline V gene are SGHNT and YENEEA. This CDR3 comprises 15 residues. The DNA for the CDR3 is TGTGCCAGCAGCTCTCGAATAGGGTCCTACAATGAGCAGTTCTTC. Translating it yields CASSSRIGSYNEQFF.

With regard to this clone: Sequence at one end of the junction differs from germline and may be a read error. The rearrangement joins TRBV29-1 to TRBJ2-4; D unresolved. Germline-derived CDR1 and CDR2 are SQVTM and ANQGSEA. CDR3 length: 13 residues. CDR3 sequence (DNA): TGCAGCGTCGAAGGGTCAGGTACTGGCATTCAGTACTTC. It translates to CSVEGSGTGIQYF.

The rearrangement links TRBV5-1 to TRBJ2-1, with 9 bases matching TRBD1. The J segment lost 8 bases and the V segment lost 7 bases, leaving 10 bases of the junction unmatched. Germline assignment: CDR1 SGHRS and CDR2 YFSETQ. The CDR3 is 14 residues long. This chain's CDR3 is CASHPGQGIDEQFF. The CDR3 DNA reads as TGCGCCAGCCACCCCGGACAGGGGATCGATGAGCAGTTCTTC.

The V gene is TRBV7-9, the J gene TRBJ2-3; 12 bases align to TRBD2. V was pared by 5 bases and J by 3 bases, with 9 bases of the junction left unmatched. This CDR3 has 17 amino acids. Germline lookup yields CDR1 SEHNR and CDR2 FQNEAQ (reference sequence). CDR3 in amino acids: CASSPRTSGIGTDTQYF. The CDR3 DNA is TGTGCCAGCAGCCCCCGGACTAGCGGGATAGGGACAGATACGCAGTATTTT.

The chain has TRBV11-3 and TRBJ2-1; 9 bases agree with TRBD2. J was trimmed by 4 bases and V by 3 bases; bases with no gene match: 7. The CDR3 runs 16 residues. Per germline, CDR1 SGHNT and CDR2 YENEEA. CDR3 in amino acids: CASSFAGGTRYNEQFF. The CDR3 DNA sequence: TGTGCCAGCAGCTTCGCGGGGGGGACTAGATACAATGAGCAGTTCTTC.

V is TRBV7-2 and J is TRBJ1-2; D is perhaps TRBD1 (5 bases). This CDR3 is built from 13 residues. V lost 7 bases to trimming and J lost 4 bases, with 13 bases between them. Per the germline V gene, CDR1 is SGHTA and CDR2 is FQGNSA. The CDR3 loop reads CASKVEQVYGYTF. The CDR3 DNA reads TGTGCCAGCAAGGTGGAACAGGTCTATGGCTACACCTTC.

This chain links TRBV7-9 with TRBJ2-7; D tentatively fits TRBD1 or TRBD2 (5 bases each). V was cut by 5 bases and J by 3 bases, with 11 bases left in between. This CDR3 comprises 13 residues. Germline V gives CDR1 SEHNR, CDR2 FQNEAQ (reference sequence). The CDR3 DNA is TGTGCCAGCAGCCTGGGACCGATCTACGAGCAGTACTTC. Translating gives CASSLGPIYEQYF. Using reference TRBV7-9 and TRBJ2-7 for the parts outside the CDR3, the full variable domain is DTGVSQNPRHKITKRGQNVTFRCDPISEHNRLYWYRQTLGQGPEFLTYFQNEAQLEKSRLLSDRFSAERPKGSFSTLEIQRTEQGDSAMYLCASSLGPIYEQYFGPGTRLTVT.

The gene calls are TRBV27 and TRBJ2-7, with D possibly matching TRBD2 (6 bases). Trimming pared 5 bases from V and 3 bases from J, leaving 17 bases between. CDR3 size: 15 residues. CDR1 and CDR2 (germline): MNHEY, SMNVEV (reference sequence). The CDR3 here is CASSLTPTGVYEQYF. The DNA of the CDR3 is TGTGCCAGCAGTCTGACCCCGACGGGGGTCTACGAGCAGTACTTC.

The chain employs TRBV2 and TRBJ2-7; maybe TRBD1 (6 bases). The germline CDR1 and CDR2 sequences are SNHLY and FYNNEI. Trimming shortened V by 6 bases and J by 3 bases, and 15 bases separated the two germline ends. This CDR3 is built from 14 residues. The CDR3 DNA reads as TGTGCCAGCAGCCCCGGACAGAGTAGCTACGAGCAGTACTTC. This translates into CASSPGQSSYEQYF. Complete variable domain (other parts from reference TRBV2 and TRBJ2-7): EPEVTQTPSHQVTQMGQEVILRCVPISNHLYFYWYRQILGQKVEFLVSFYNNEISEKSEIFDDQFSVERPDGSNFTLKIRSTKLEDSAMYFCASSPGQSSYEQYFGPGTRLTVT.

V and J are TRBV27 and TRBJ2-3; D may be TRBD2 (6 bases). The germline V and J ends were trimmed by 0 bases and 4 bases, with 11 bases remaining between them. This CDR3 has 15 residues. Germline V gene sequence: CDR1 MNHEY, CDR2 SMNVEV (reference sequence). CDR3 loop: CASSLSLGGADTQYF. The DNA for the CDR3 is TGTGCCAGCAGTTTATCGCTGGGGGGTGCAGATACGCAGTATTTT.

This clone was counted once. The chain employs TRBV5-4 and TRBJ2-3; D is ambiguous. Trimming left V 5 bases short and J 0 bases short, with 10 bases between. There are 14 residues in the CDR3. The germline V gene encodes CDR1 SGHNT and CDR2 YYREEE (reference sequence). For the CDR3, the DNA is TGTGCCAGCAGGACGCCCGGTAGCACAGATACGCAGTATTTT. This sequence encodes CASRTPGSTDTQYF.

The rearrangement uses TRBV6-5 and TRBJ1-2; TRBD1 aligns across 7 bases. V dropped 4 bases and J dropped 8; count of bases not matched to a gene: 10. The CDR3 is made up of 14 amino acids. Germline V gene lookup returns CDR1 MNHEY and CDR2 SVGAGI. The DNA of the CDR3 is TGTGCCAGCAGTTCCCTAGACAGGGCGTCGGGCTACACCTTC. This gives the protein CASSSLDRASGYTF.

The CDR3: CASSVESSGQETQYF. The CDR3 DNA follows: TGTGCCAGCAGCGTAGAGTCTAGCGGACAAGAGACCCAGTACTTC. The chain couples TRBV9 to TRBJ2-5, with 7 bases that match TRBD2. Germline CDR1 is SGDLS and CDR2 is YYNGEE. V was clipped by 0 bases and J by 2 bases; unmatched bases: 4. This CDR3 is built from 15 residues.

This clone came up a few times. The J gene is TRBJ1-1, the V gene TRBV27; 7 nucleotides match TRBD1. CDR1 is MNHEY, CDR2 SMNVEV, per germline (reference sequence). The CDR3 totals 13 residues. The V and J ends lost 2 bases and 6 bases, in that order; junction bases with no gene match: 3. The CDR3 DNA sequence: TGTGCCAGCAGTTTAAACAGGGGCCCTGAAGCTTTCTTT. This translates into CASSLNRGPEAFF.

V and J are TRBV4-3 and TRBJ1-1; D gene unclear. Trimming pared 1 base from V and 0 bases from J, leaving 9 bases between. Germline V gives CDR1 LGHNA, CDR2 YSLEER. The CDR3 contains 15 residues. The CDR3 protein is CASSQGAALNTEAFF. The CDR3 DNA is TGCGCCAGCAGCCAAGGAGCAGCTTTGAACACTGAAGCTTTCTTT.